This T cell receptor (beta chain) appears in the sequencing data of a study of T cells after yellow fever vaccination. About the study: Low-cell-number fractions were prepared with SMART-Seq v4 Ultra Low Input.

This clonotype was seen only a few times. Its antigen is as yet unknown. Germline V gene sequence: CDR1 SGHAT, CDR2 FQNNGV. Trimming left V 3 bases short and J 12 bases short, with 12 bases between. The CDR3 is 12 residues long. Study-level findings and limits: A faster peak, day 5 versus 15, was reached by the weaker secondary response.

As TCR cDNA was made by 5'RACE template switching, a universal primer site and UMIs were added. From the 5' RACE reads, TCRdb called clonotypes with MiXCR, one entry per CDR3 protein. The sample holds hundreds of thousands of distinct CDR3 sequences, 18% seen once. This sequence joins TRBV11-2 and TRBJ2-1; D ambiguous. This TCR came from a man aged 18 to 30 who received the YFV17D yellow fever vaccine. Sequenced material: PBMCs, taken before the yellow fever booster vaccination. The CDR3 DNA reads as TGTGCCAGCAGCTTCCCCTATGGTGGGCAGTTCTTC. Translated: CASSFPYGGQFF.